This T cell receptor (beta chain) was obtained from a study of beta chain features in type 1 diabetes. Findings of the study overall: Insertions were fewer and deletions more numerous at VDJ junctions in type 1 diabetes patients.

About this clone itself: Its antigen is as yet unknown.

This CDR3 has 15 amino acids. Germline-derived CDR1 and CDR2 are LGHNA and YSLEER. V was cut by 0 bases and J by 1 base, with 6 bases left in between. The authors reverse transcribed all of the isolated RNA, so sequencing captured expressed TCRB transcripts. Sequencing was performed with immunoSEQ multiplex PCR; in TCRdb, only in-frame clones are kept and a portion is missing. The table includes around 300,000 clones, 12% to 15% detected once. The receptor was derived from a man younger than 45 in good health. This chain joins TRBV4-3 and TRBJ2-2; D gene uncertain. Sequenced input: central memory CD4+ T cells from blood. For the CDR3, the DNA is TGCGCCAGCAGCCAAGATCCAGGGAACACCGGGGAGCTGTTTTTT. Protein sequence: CASSQDPGNTGELFF.